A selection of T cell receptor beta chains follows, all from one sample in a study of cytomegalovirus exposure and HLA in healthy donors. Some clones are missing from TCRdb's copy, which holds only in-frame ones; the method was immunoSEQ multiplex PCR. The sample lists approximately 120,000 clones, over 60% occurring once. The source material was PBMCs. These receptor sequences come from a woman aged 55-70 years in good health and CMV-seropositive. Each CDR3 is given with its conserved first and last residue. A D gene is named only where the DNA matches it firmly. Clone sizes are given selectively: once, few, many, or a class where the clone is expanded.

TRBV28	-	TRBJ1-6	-	TGTGCCAGCCATCAGCGGGGGGGGCCTTCACCCCTCCACTTT	CASHQRGGPSPLHF
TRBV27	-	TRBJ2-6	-	TGTGCCAGCAGTGATCAGTTCTCTGGGGCCAACGTCCTGACTTTC	CASSDQFSGANVLTF
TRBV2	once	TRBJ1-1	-	TGTGCCAGCAGGAGAGAGGGAAACACTGAAGCTTTCTTT	CASRREGNTEAFF
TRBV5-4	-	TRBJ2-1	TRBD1	TGTGCCAGCAGCTTGGGGGGGACAGGGGGGCGCAATGAGCAGTTCTTC	CASSLGGTGGRNEQFF
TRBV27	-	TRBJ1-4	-	TGTGCCAGCAGCACAGGGTGGTCCCTTGAAAAACTGTTTTTT	CASSTGWSLEKLFF
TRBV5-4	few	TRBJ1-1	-	TGTGCCAGCAGCTTGCTGGGGCTCATGAACACTGAAGCTTTCTTT	CASSLLGLMNTEAFF
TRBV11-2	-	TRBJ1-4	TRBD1	TGTGCCAGCAGCTCACCCAGCCAAGGGGGCGGCCTGTTTTTT	CASSSPSQGGGLFF
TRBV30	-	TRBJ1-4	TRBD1	TGTGCCTGGAGTGAGGGGGGACAGGGGGCCGAAAAACTGTTTTTT	CAWSEGGQGAEKLFF
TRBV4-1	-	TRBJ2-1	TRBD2	TGCGCCAGCAGCTCCGGCGGGGGGGCCGGCAATGAGCAGTTCTTC	CASSSGGGAGNEQFF
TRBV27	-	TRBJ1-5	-	TGTGCCAGCAGTTTAAACGCAGGGGTAAATCAGCCCCAGCATTTT	CASSLNAGVNQPQHF
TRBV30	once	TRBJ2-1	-	TGTGCCTGGAGTGTAGGCGAAAAACGGGTCTTC	CAWSVGEKRVF
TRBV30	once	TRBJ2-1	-	TGTGCCTGGACAAAAACAGGGACGGGCAATGAGCAGTTCTTC	CAWTKTGTGNEQFF
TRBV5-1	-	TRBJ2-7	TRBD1	TGCGCCAGCAGCTGGGGACAGGCAAAATCCTACGAGCAGTACTTC	CASSWGQAKSYEQYF
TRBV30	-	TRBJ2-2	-	TGTGCCTGGAGTGTAAGCAGGACCGGGGAGCTGTTTTTT	CAWSVSRTGELFF
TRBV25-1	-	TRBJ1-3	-	TGTGCCAGCAGCTTAGGGGTGACACCCGCCGGCACCATATATTTT	CASSLGVTPAGTIYF
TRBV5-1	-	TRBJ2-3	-	TGCGCCAGCAGCCCTAGACAGGAAACTAGCACAGATACGCAGTATTTT	CASSPRQETSTDTQYF
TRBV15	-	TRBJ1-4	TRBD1	TGTGCCACCAGCAGAGACCAGGGGGCTTCTGAAAAACTGTTTTTT	CATSRDQGASEKLFF
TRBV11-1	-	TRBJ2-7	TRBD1	TGTGCCAGCAGCTCAGACAGGGCGGGCGAGCAGTACTTC	CASSSDRAGEQYF
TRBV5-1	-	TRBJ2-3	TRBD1	TGCGCCAGCAGCTTGGGGACAGGGCTTCCAGATACGCAGTATTTT	CASSLGTGLPDTQYF
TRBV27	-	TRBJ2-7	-	TGTGCCAGCAGTTCGGGTTTGGGGCCCTACGAGCAGTACTTC	CASSSGLGPYEQYF
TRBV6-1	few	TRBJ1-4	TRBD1	TGTGCCAGCAGCCTAGACAGGGGGCAGGTTGAAAAACTGTTTTTT	CASSLDRGQVEKLFF
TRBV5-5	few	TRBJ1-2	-	TGTGCCAGCAGCATTGTGAGGTCCGCTAACTATGGCTACACCTTC	CASSIVRSANYGYTF
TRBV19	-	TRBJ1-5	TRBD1	TGTGCCAGTAGAGGGGACAGCGGACCTCTTAGCAATCAGCCCCAGCATTTT	CASRGDSGPLSNQPQHF
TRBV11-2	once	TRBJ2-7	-	TGTGCCAGCAGCTTATCGACAGGTCAGGATTACGAGCAGTACTTC	CASSLSTGQDYEQYF
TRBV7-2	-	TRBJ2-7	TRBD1	TGTGCCAGCAGCTTAGGCAGGACAGGGGGTTACGAGCAGTACTTC	CASSLGRTGGYEQYF
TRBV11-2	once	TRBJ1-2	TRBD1	TGTGCCAGCAGCTTAGCCGGGACAGAGGCTCTCTATGGCTACACCTTC	CASSLAGTEALYGYTF
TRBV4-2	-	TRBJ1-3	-	TGTGCCAGCAGCCAAGATTGGGACATCTCTGGAAACACCATATATTTT	CASSQDWDISGNTIYF
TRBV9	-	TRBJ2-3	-	TGTGCCAGCAGCGAGGGGGGGTCCCCTGGCACAGATACGCAGTATTTT	CASSEGGSPGTDTQYF
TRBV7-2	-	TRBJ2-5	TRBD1	TGTGCCAGCAGCTTATTACGAACAGGGGTTTATGAGACCCAGTACTTC	CASSLLRTGVYETQYF
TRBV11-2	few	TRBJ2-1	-	TGTGCCAGCAGCTTAGATCAGGGTAACTACAATGAGCAGTTCTTC	CASSLDQGNYNEQFF
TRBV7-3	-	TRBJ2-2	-	TGTGCCAGCAGCTTAACGAGCGGGAACACCGGGGAGCTGTTTTTT	CASSLTSGNTGELFF
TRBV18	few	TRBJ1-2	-	TGTGCCAGCTCACCACTATCCAATACTGACCCGACAATCGGTGGCTACACCTTC	CASSPLSNTDPTIGGYTF
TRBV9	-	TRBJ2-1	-	TGTGCCAGCAGCGTTGCTACCGGGGGTTACAATGAGCAGTTCTTC	CASSVATGGYNEQFF
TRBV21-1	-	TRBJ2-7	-	TGTGCCAGCAGCAAACGGGGAGGTATGGGGGACGAGCAGTACTTC	CASSKRGGMGDEQYF
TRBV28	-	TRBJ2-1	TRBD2	TGTGCCAGCAGTACGAGCGGGGGGGCTTACAATGAGCAGTTCTTC	CASSTSGGAYNEQFF
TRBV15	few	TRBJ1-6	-	TGTGCCACCAGCAGAGACCCCGATACCTCCAGTTCACCCCTCCACTTT	CATSRDPDTSSSPLHF
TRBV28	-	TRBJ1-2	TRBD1	TGTGCCAGCAGGGGACAGGGTTCACTCAACTATGGCTACACCTTC	CASRGQGSLNYGYTF
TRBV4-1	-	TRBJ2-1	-	TGCGCCAGCAGCCCCTGGGACACGGATGGGAATGAGCAGTTCTTC	CASSPWDTDGNEQFF
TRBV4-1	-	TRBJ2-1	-	TGCGCCAGCAGCCCGCGGTGGGACAATGAGCAGTTCTTC	CASSPRWDNEQFF
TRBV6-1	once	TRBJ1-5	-	TGTGCCAGCAGTGAATTAAAGGCCAGGGTCGATCAGCCCCAGCATTTT	CASSELKARVDQPQHF
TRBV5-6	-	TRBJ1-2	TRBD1	TGTGCCAGCAGCACACCCGGGACAGGGGCCCATAGATATGGCTACACCTTC	CASSTPGTGAHRYGYTF
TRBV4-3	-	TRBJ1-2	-	TGCGCCAGCAGCCCAACTGCAGGGTTCGGCTACACCTTC	CASSPTAGFGYTF
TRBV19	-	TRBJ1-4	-	TGTGCCCGTCCTCGTGCACCAGTCGGGACTCCCTCGGGAAAACTGTTTTTT	CARPRAPVGTPSGKLFF
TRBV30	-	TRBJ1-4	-	TGTGCCTGGAGGAGACAGTATAATGAAAAACTGTTTTTT	CAWRRQYNEKLFF
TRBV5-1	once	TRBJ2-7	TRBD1	TGCGCCAGCAGCCCAAAAGGGGGCGCGTCCTACGAGCAGTACTTC	CASSPKGGASYEQYF
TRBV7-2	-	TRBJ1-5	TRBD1	TGTGCCAGCAGCCCAGGGGGCGAAAGCAATCAGCCCCAGCATTTT	CASSPGGESNQPQHF
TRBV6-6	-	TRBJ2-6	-	TGTGCCAGCAGAAGGAGTTCAAGCTCTGGGGCCAACGTCCTGACTTTC	CASRRSSSSGANVLTF
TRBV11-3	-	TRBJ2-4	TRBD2	TGTGCCAGCAGCGCTATCGGACTAGCGGGAGTCATTAACATTCAGTACTTC	CASSAIGLAGVINIQYF
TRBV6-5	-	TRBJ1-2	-	TGTGCCAGCAGCCGGGGAGGATTTAACTATGGCTACACCTTC	CASSRGGFNYGYTF
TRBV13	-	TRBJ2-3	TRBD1	TGTGCCAGCCACGAAGGGGGCGCGGGCACAGATACGCAGTATTTT	CASHEGGAGTDTQYF
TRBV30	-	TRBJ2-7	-	TGTGCCGGGGGGTCCCAGACAGGGTCGGACTACGAGCAGTACTTC	CAGGSQTGSDYEQYF
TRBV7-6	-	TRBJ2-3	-	TGTGCCAGCAGCCCCCGTCTAGCGCGCGGAACAGATACGCAGTATTTT	CASSPRLARGTDTQYF
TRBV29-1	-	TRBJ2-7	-	TGCAGCGTTGAGAGAGAGTACGAGCAGTACTTC	CSVEREYEQYF
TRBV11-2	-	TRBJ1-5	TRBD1	TGTGCCAGCAGCCCAGGACAGGGGCAACATCAGCCCCAGCATTTT	CASSPGQGQHQPQHF